This TCR beta chain was captured by sequencing in a study of blood T cell repertoires in COVID-19. A PCR-confirmed or clinician-diagnosed COVID-19 case had contacted exposed participants within 2 weeks of entry. CDR3 size: 18 residues. In germline, CDR1 is SGDLS, CDR2 YYNGEE. Germline trimming cut 2 bases from V and 0 bases from J; bases unmatched to any gene: 11. The protocol was immunoSEQ multiplex PCR, while the TCRdb copy is restricted to in-frame clones and leaves out a portion. Here the sample spans fewer than 400,000 clones, more than 90% being singletons. The V call is TRBV9, the J call TRBJ1-3, with 7 bases identical to TRBD1. This clonotype was sampled from a woman in her twenties or thirties who had been exposed to COVID-19. Material for sequencing was PBMCs or T cells enriched from blood (not recorded which). CDR3 residues: CASSVRGGQANSGNTIYF. In nucleotides, the CDR3 is TGTGCCAGCAGCGTGAGGGGTGGACAGGCCAACTCTGGAAACACCATATATTTT.